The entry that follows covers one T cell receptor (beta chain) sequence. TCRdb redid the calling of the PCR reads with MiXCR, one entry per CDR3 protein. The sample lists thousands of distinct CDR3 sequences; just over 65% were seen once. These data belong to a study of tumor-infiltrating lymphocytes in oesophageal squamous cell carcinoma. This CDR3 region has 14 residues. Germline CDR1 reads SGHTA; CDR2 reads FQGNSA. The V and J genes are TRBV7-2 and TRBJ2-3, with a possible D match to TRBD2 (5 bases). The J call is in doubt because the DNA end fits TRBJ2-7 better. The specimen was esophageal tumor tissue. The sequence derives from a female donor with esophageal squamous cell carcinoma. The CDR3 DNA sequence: TGTGCCAGCAGCTCCGGACTTTCTGGGGACGAGCAGTACTTC. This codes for CASSSGLSGDEQYF.